This record looks at one TCR beta chain sequence and its context. This entry comes from a study of monozygotic twins with inflammatory bowel disease. One entry per CDR3 protein, without DNA, is what TCRdb gives after re-calling the 5' RACE reads. Here the sample table reports 160,000 or so distinct CDR3 sequences. Germline assignment: CDR1 ENHRY and CDR2 SYGVKD. This CDR3 is built from 15 residues. Source material: blood. The TCR was taken from a human donor with ulcerative colitis or Crohn's disease, or a healthy co-twin of an affected twin (not recorded which). V gene TRBV10-3 combines with J gene TRBJ1-1; TCRdb's D gene call, TRBD1, goes unchecked for lack of DNA. This CDR3 is CAISEIDRDVPGAFF.